This record concerns one T cell receptor (beta chain) sequence. Antigen: not known. This record comes from a study of shared clonotypes between healthy human individuals. Everyone who donated was a Caucasian adult who lived in Nashville, Tennessee. Investigators divided CD4+ cells into CD45RA+ naive and CD45RA-negative memory subsets. CDR1 LNHDA and CDR2 SQIVND come from the germline V gene (reference sequence). The ends were cut back, 2 bases at V and 6 bases at J, with 13 bases in the middle. CDR3 length: 14 residues. Findings and limits, study-wide: Rarefaction revealed incomplete sorted-subset sequencing despite large depth.

Generated by immunoSEQ multiplex PCR, the TCRdb table keeps only in-frame clones and is missing some. Altogether around 700,000 clones are present, approximately 73% being singletons, with the ten largest covering around 1.8%. Sequencing was done on a sample of memory CD4+ T cells sorted from blood. Subset specified: CD45RA-negative fraction. The chain combines TRBV19 with TRBJ2-5; the D gene is possibly TRBD1 (5 bases). This clonotype originated in a woman in her thirties in good health. CDR3 bases: TGTGCCAGTAGTATACCTGGTCAGGGAAAGACCCAGTACTTC. Amino acids: CASSIPGQGKTQYF.